The following is a T cell receptor beta chain sequence with its context. Its target is unknown. Only in-frame clones appear in the TCRdb table, and some are missing; sequencing was by immunoSEQ multiplex PCR. The sample includes approximately 72,000 clones, roughly 87% of them seen just once. The V and J ends lost 3 bases and 5 bases respectively, with 10 bases between them. Per germline, CDR1 SGHTA and CDR2 FQGNSA. The CDR3 spans 13 residues. Second-dose recipients at about 4 or about 12 weeks were treated as one pooled group. This sample was included in a study of T cell responses to AZD1222 COVID-19 vaccine. Study outcomes and limitations: Clonal diversity was possibly underestimated; the donors were predominantly white British and more often female. Repertoire collection took place solely once the T cell response had peaked. Spike-wide vaccine-associated CD4 TCRs dominated at 160-218 and 743-854.

This sequence was found in an adult who received the AZD1222 COVID-19 vaccine. The chain uses TRBV7-2 and TRBJ2-5; D may be TRBD2 (5 bases). The sequenced sample was peripheral blood, obtained 28 days after the second AZD1222 dose. Written as DNA, the CDR3 is TGTGCCAGCAGCTTTACTAGTAGTGAGACCCAGTACTTC. It encodes CASSFTSSETQYF. Filled out from reference TRBV7-2 and TRBJ2-5, the complete variable domain reads GAGVSQSPSNKVTEKGKDVELRCDPISGHTALYWYRQSLGQGLEFLIYFQGNSAPDKSGLPSDRFSAERTGGSVSTLTIQRTQQEDSAVYLCASSFTSSETQYFGPGTRLLVL.